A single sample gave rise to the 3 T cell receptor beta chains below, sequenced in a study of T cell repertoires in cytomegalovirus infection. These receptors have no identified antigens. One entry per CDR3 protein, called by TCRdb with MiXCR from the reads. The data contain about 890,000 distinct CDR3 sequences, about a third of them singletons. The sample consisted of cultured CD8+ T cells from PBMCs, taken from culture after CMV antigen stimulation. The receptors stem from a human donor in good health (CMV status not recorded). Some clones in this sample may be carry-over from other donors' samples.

The CDR3 nucleotides are TGTGCCAGCCTCACGCCCGGGATGGGGAACACTGAAGCTTTCTTT. Translating it yields CASLTPGMGNTEAFF. The chain combines TRBV5-5 with TRBJ1-1, with D uncertain. This CDR3 is 15 amino acids long. CDR1 and CDR2 (germline): SGHKS, YYEKEE (reference sequence). Trimming stripped 7 bases from V and 1 base from J, with 17 bases between.

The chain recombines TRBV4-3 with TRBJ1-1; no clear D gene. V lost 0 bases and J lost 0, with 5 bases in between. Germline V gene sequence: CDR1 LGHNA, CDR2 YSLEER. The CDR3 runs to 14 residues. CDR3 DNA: TGCGCCAGCAGCCAAGAATCAGTGAACACTGAAGCTTTCTTT. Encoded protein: CASSQESVNTEAFF.

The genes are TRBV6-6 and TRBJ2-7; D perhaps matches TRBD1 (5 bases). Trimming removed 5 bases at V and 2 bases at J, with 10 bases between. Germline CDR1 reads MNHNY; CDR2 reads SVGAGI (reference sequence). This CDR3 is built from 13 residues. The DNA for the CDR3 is TGTGCCAGCAGTCAGGGTGAGACCTACGAGCAGTACTTC. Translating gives CASSQGETYEQYF.